What follows is one T cell receptor (beta chain) and its context. This entry belongs to a study of OX40 agonist ivuxolimab in advanced cancers. TCRdb's table, derived via immunoSEQ multiplex PCR, lists solely in-frame clones and lacks some. The sample has tens of thousands of clones; less than 90% are singletons. The sequence derives from an adult with an advanced solid tumor such as melanoma, head and neck, liver or kidney cancer. The sample here was CD4+ or CD8+ T cells sorted from blood, taken in a trial of the OX40 agonist ivuxolimab.

CDR3 in amino acids: CASSLGVSGSYNSPLHF. The CDR3 DNA follows: TGTGCCAGCAGCTTGGGGGTCTCGGGCTCCTATAATTCACCCCTCCACTTT. The V gene is TRBV5-6, the J gene TRBJ1-6; D remains unclear. Trimming left V 0 bases short and J 0 bases short, with 10 bases between. In germline, CDR1 is SGHDT, CDR2 YYEEEE. This CDR3 spans 17 amino acids.